These T cell receptor beta chains were read from a single sample in a study of shared clonotypes between healthy human individuals. Profiling relied on immunoSEQ multiplex PCR, and the TCRdb table lists in-frame clones only, not all of them. The table includes under 650,000 clones, approximately 95% detected once. The specimen sequenced was naive CD4+ T cells sorted from blood. Receptor source: a woman under 40 in good health. The CDR3 runs from the conserved cysteine through the conserved F or W. Fields, in order: J gene, CDR3 length, V gene, CDR3 protein.

>TRBJ1-1|13|TRBV25-1
CASTLSPGGEAFF
>TRBJ2-2|13|TRBV30
CAWSEQVVGELFF
>TRBJ2-2|15|TRBV5-1
CASSPLPASGGELFF
>TRBJ1-2|13|TRBV19
CASSNPGVGGYTF
>.|12|TRBV19
CARTDRVHEQYF
>TRBJ1-1|15|TRBV11-2
CASSYRTWGSTEAFF
>TRBJ2-7|17|TRBV5-5
CASSQTGTPGVSYEQYF
>TRBJ2-1|12|TRBV6-5
CASSALNNEQFF
>TRBJ2-7|14|TRBV5-5
CASSLEFSSYEQYF
>TRBJ2-7|13|TRBV6-1
CASSTGGSYEQYF
>TRBJ1-4|14|TRBV2
CASRQETTNEKLFF
>TRBJ2-7|15|TRBV28
CASSFDPGGSYEQYF
>TRBJ1-5|20|TRBV28
CASSLSGQGVWGSDNQPQHF
>TRBJ2-7|13|TRBV10-2
CASRGTDPYEQYF
>TRBJ2-5|18|TRBV11-2
CASSPRIKTGHPSETQYF
>TRBJ2-3|12|TRBV2
CASSETSSAQYF
>TRBJ1-5|13|TRBV2
CASSVAGNQPQHF
>TRBJ2-2|12|TRBV18
CASSVDTGELFF
>TRBJ2-1|16|TRBV7-9
CASSARRDRTSNEQFF
>TRBJ2-7|15|TRBV18
CASSPQGYSSYEQYF
>TRBJ2-7|14|TRBV19
CASSTRTSGREQYF
>TRBJ2-7|15|TRBV28
CASRPWGQGSGEQYF
>TRBJ2-1|11|TRBV2
CASSLRGEQFF
>TRBJ1-2|12|TRBV6-5
CASSQDGYGYTF
>TRBJ2-5|17|TRBV18
CASSPPNRLAGEETQYF
>TRBJ2-3|17|TRBV15
CATSRDRGTGDTDTQYF
>TRBJ2-7|14|TRBV30
CAWSVLDGSYEQYF
>TRBJ1-3|14|TRBV4-1
CASSQQGTGNTIYF
>.|15|TRBV27
CASSPARGPSYEQYF
>TRBJ2-2|14|TRBV11-3
CASSGSGNTGELFF
>TRBJ2-7|14|TRBV25-1
CASRDTRAGYEQYF
>TRBJ2-2|18|TRBV9
CASSVAWTGGENTGELFF
>TRBJ2-1|14|TRBV5-1
CASSTGGVYNEQFF
>TRBJ2-7|16|TRBV25-1
CASSPRRGTGSHEQYF
>TRBJ2-1|16|TRBV5-1
CASSYGQGSSYNEQFF
>TRBJ2-1|14|TRBV27
CASGGGSSYNEQFF
>TRBJ2-1|14|TRBV5-1
CASSSFSGNNEQFF
>TRBJ2-3|13|TRBV19
CASSIPRGDTQYF
>TRBJ2-2|15|TRBV5-1
CASSLRQGYTGELFF
>TRBJ2-7|15|TRBV5-4
CASSPSGLASYEQYF
>TRBJ2-5|11|TRBV20-1
CSAEYQETQYF
>TRBJ2-5|15|TRBV4-1
CASSQKRDREETQYF
>TRBJ1-1|15|TRBV7-6
CASSSIGTGNTEAFF
>TRBJ2-2|14|TRBV6-5
CASSYSMGGGELFF
>TRBJ1-2|14|TRBV7-9
CASSQDPSNYGYTF
>TRBJ1-5|14|TRBV2
CASSAAGLNQPQHF
>TRBJ2-1|15|TRBV5-1
CASNGGGSSYNEQFF
>TRBJ2-7|15|TRBV10-3
CAISDGGKGNYEQYF
>TRBJ1-2|13|TRBV2
CASSVQTNYGYTF
>TRBJ1-1|15|TRBV4-1
CASSFNRDRGQWAFF
>TRBJ2-3|13|TRBV7-8
CASSVAGTDTQYF
>TRBJ2-1|15|TRBV6-5
CASSYSGGHYNEQFF
>TRBJ1-5|15|TRBV27
CASKLTGGGNQPQHF
>TRBJ2-5|16|TRBV28
CASSLWGTSSQETQYF
>TRBJ1-2|12|TRBV29-1
CSVASGEAGYTF
>TRBJ1-1|12|TRBV6-6
CASNGVVGRAFF
>TRBJ1-3|15|TRBV4-1
CASSQPRNKGNTIYF
>TRBJ1-5|18|TRBV4-1
CASSQPPDRVHSNQPQHF